This section outlines one T cell receptor (beta chain) sequence together with its context. The data are from a study of T cell changes during pregnancy in multiple sclerosis. The CDR3 totals 21 residues. With V trimmed by 1 base and J by 3 bases, 17 bases remained unmatched. The germline V gene has CDR1 LGHNA and CDR2 YSLEER. Some clones are missing from TCRdb's copy, which holds only in-frame ones; the method was immunoSEQ multiplex PCR. The data show 51,000 or so clones, 93% seen once. The sample was peripheral blood, taken in the second trimester of pregnancy. This receptor was taken from a female donor with multiple sclerosis, enrolled in a pregnancy study. The chain employs TRBV4-3 and TRBJ2-3, with 12 bases matching TRBD2. CDR3 region: CASSQGAGLAGPTGRTDTQYF. The CDR3, as DNA: TGCGCCAGCAGCCAAGGTGCTGGACTAGCGGGACCCACTGGGCGGACAGATACGCAGTATTTT.